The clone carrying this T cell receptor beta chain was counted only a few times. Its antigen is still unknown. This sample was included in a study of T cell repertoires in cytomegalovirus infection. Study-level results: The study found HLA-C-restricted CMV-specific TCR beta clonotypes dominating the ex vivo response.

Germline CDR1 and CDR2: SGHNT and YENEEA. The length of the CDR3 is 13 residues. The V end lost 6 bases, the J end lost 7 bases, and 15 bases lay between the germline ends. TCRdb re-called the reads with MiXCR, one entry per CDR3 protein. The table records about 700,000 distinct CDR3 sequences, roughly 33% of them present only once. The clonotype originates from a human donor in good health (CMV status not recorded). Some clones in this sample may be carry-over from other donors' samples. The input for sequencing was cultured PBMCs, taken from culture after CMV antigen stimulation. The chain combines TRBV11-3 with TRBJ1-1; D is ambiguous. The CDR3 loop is CASSASRNDEAFF. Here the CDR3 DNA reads TGTGCCAGCAGTGCCAGCCGTAATGATGAAGCTTTCTTT.